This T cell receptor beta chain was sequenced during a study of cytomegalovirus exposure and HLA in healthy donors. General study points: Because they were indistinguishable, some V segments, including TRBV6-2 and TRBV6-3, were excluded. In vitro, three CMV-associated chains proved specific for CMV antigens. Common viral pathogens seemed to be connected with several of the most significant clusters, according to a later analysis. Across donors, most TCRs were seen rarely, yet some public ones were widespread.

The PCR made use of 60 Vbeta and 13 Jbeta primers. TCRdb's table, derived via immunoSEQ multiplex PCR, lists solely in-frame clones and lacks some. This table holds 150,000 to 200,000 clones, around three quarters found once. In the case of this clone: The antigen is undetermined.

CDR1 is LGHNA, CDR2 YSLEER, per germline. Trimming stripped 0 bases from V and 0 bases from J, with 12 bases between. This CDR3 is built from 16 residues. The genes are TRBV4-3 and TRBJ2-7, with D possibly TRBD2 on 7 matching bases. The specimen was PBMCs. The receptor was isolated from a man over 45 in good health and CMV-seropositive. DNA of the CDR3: TGCGCCAGCAGCCAAGAATCCGGGGGGCCCTCCTACGAGCAGTACTTC. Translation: CASSQESGGPSYEQYF.